This TCR beta chain was retrieved from a study of blood T cells in healthy people across ages. Overall study findings and caveats: Naive T cell percentage by flow cytometry tracked strongly with beta diversity.

Then a second PCR, running about 7 to 11 cycles, was carried out with a sample-barcoded 5' primer and a J-beta primer mix. No fewer than 3 million CDR3-containing paired-end reads came from each sample. TCRdb re-derived calls from the 5' RACE reads in MiXCR, one entry per CDR3 protein. The data hold about a million distinct CDR3 sequences, with roughly 51% observed a single time. This CDR3 spans 17 amino acids. Donors were healthy Caucasian individuals from Russia aged roughly 6 to 95. Each of the donors had roughly 9.3 milliliters of peripheral blood drawn into EDTA-treated Vacutainer tubes. Only a few counts were recorded for this clonotype. Its antigen is currently unknown.

Sample: blood. This sequence joins TRBV21-1 and TRBJ2-6; no check of the table's D call, TRBD1, against the DNA was made. TRBV21-1 is given as a pseudogene. This receptor was identified in a woman between 55 and 75 years old in good health. As DNA, the CDR3 is TGTGCCAGCAGCAAGGGACAGATTCGCTCTGGGGCCAACGTCCTGACTTTC. Protein sequence: CASSKGQIRSGANVLTF.